This is a list of T cell receptor beta chains from one sample in a study of blood T cells in healthy people across ages. TCRdb called the 5' RACE reads again in MiXCR, with one record for every CDR3 protein. The repertoire holds about 620,000 distinct CDR3 sequences, 45% to 60% seen once, with approximately 12% in the top ten. The sequenced sample consisted of blood. These receptors were taken from a woman older than 75 in good health. The CDR3 runs from the conserved cysteine through the conserved F or W. The D gene is left open where the match is weak. The size entry is marked missing in some rows and otherwise reads once, few, many or a size class.

CDR3	DNA	J	size	V	D
CSARDLEEEQYF	TGCAGTGCTAGAGATCTGGAGGAAGAGCAGTACTTC	TRBJ2-7	-	TRBV20-1	-
CSVMSPNTQYF	TGCAGCGTTATGTCCCCGAATACGCAGTATTTT	TRBJ2-3	-	TRBV29-1	-
CASSHQGVTDTQYF	TGTGCCAGCAGTCATCAGGGAGTCACAGATACGCAGTATTTT	TRBJ2-3	many	TRBV12-3/TRBV12-4	-
CASSQDEGEIGYGYTF	TGCGCCAGCAGCCAAGATGAGGGGGAAATCGGCTATGGCTACACCTTC	TRBJ1-2	-	TRBV4-1	-
CASSLGTGREAFF	TGTGCCAGCAGCCTAGGGACAGGACGAGAAGCTTTCTTT	TRBJ1-1	-	TRBV7-2	TRBD1
CASSARVNTEAFF	TGTGCCAGCAGTGCGCGGGTGAACACTGAAGCTTTCTTT	TRBJ1-1	-	TRBV25-1	-
CSVALIAGRTSPLHF	TGCAGCGTGGCTTTGATAGCAGGGCGGACTTCACCCCTCCACTTT	TRBJ1-6	-	TRBV29-1	-
CSVGYNEQYF	TGCAGCGTTGGCTACAATGAGCAGTACTTC	TRBJ2-7	few	TRBV29-1	-
CASSQDHPNSGANVLTF	TGTGCCAGCAGCCAAGATCACCCGAACTCTGGGGCCAACGTCCTGACTTTC	TRBJ2-6	-	TRBV4-2	-
CASTNWEGLGGYTF	TGTGCCAGCACCAACTGGGAAGGGTTAGGTGGCTACACCTTC	TRBJ1-2	few	TRBV6-5	-
CASSNLDSIGTDTQYF	TGTGCCAGCAGTAATCTCGACTCGATTGGCACAGATACGCAGTATTTT	TRBJ2-3	few	TRBV6-2/TRBV6-3	-
CASSFGVGYGYTF	TGTGCCAGCAGTTTTGGGGTCGGTTATGGCTACACCTTC	TRBJ1-2	-	TRBV12-3/TRBV12-4	-
CSASTGGETQFF	TGCAGTGCTAGTACAGGGGGCGAGACCCAGTTCTTC	TRBJ2-1	-	TRBV20-1	TRBD1
CASSREGPPGLQYF	TGTGCCAGCAGTCGAGAGGGACCACCAGGGCTTCAGTACTTC	TRBJ2-4	-	TRBV7-9	-
CASSPPVSSYGYTF	TGTGCCAGCAGTCCCCCCGTCAGTTCCTATGGCTACACCTTC	TRBJ1-2	-	TRBV28	-
CASSFVQGTQYF	TGTGCCAGCAGCTTTGTACAGGGTACGCAGTATTTT	TRBJ2-3	-	TRBV7-9	-
CAWRKGGNQPQHF	TGTGCCTGGAGGAAAGGGGGCAATCAGCCCCAGCATTTT	TRBJ1-5	-	TRBV30	-
CATNRGPLNEQYF	TGTGCCACCAACAGGGGGCCCCTCAATGAGCAGTACTTC	TRBJ2-7	-	TRBV28	TRBD1
CSVGKRTGRYNEQYF	TGCAGCGTCGGTAAGAGGACAGGGCGATACAATGAGCAGTACTTC	TRBJ2-5	few	TRBV29-1	TRBD1
CASKNSSYNEQFF	TGTGCCAGCAAAAACAGCTCCTACAATGAGCAGTTCTTC	TRBJ2-1	-	TRBV5-5	-
CASRLQDRNTEAFF	TGTGCCAGCAGGCTACAGGACAGAAACACTGAAGCTTTCTTT	TRBJ1-1	few	TRBV7-9	-
CASSISAVADTQYF	TGTGCCAGTAGTATATCGGCCGTCGCAGATACGCAGTATTTT	TRBJ2-3	many	TRBV19	-
CASSRNPLGTDTQYF	TGTGCCAGCAGCCGGAACCCGCTGGGCACAGATACGCAGTATTTT	TRBJ2-3	few	TRBV27	-
CASSPDSLNTEAFF	TGTGCCAGCAGCCCGGACAGTCTGAACACTGAAGCTTTCTTT	TRBJ1-1	many	TRBV7-9	-
CSVERTGSFGYTF	TGCAGCGTTGAACGGACAGGGTCTTTTGGCTACACCTTC	TRBJ1-2	-	TRBV29-1	TRBD1
CASSFPAGWAPEDNEQFF	TGTGCCAGCAGCTTTCCCGCGGGGTGGGCACCGGAGGACAATGAGCAGTTCTTC	TRBJ2-1	-	TRBV5-5	-
CASSSPGGTDTQYF	TGTGCCAGCAGCTCTCCGGGGGGCACAGATACGCAGTATTTT	TRBJ2-3	many	TRBV5-6	-
CASSMGLNQPQHF	TGTGCCAGCAGTATGGGCCTAAATCAGCCCCAGCATTTT	TRBJ1-5	many	TRBV25-1	-
CAWTRSGNHEQYF	TGTGCCTGGACTCGATCTGGTAATCACGAGCAGTACTTC	TRBJ2-7	few	TRBV30	-
CSARTPPSYEQYF	TGCAGTGCTAGGACGCCACCCTCCTACGAGCAGTACTTC	TRBJ2-7	once	TRBV20-1	-
CASSLPALGSGRAYEQFF	TGTGCCAGCAGTTTACCTGCTTTGGGTAGCGGGAGGGCCTATGAGCAGTTCTTC	TRBJ2-1	many	TRBV27	TRBD2
CAGPGQGIDYGYTF	TGTGCCGGACCGGGACAAGGGATTGACTATGGCTACACCTTC	TRBJ1-2	-	TRBV30	-
CASSSPEGPQETQYF	TGTGCCAGCAGTAGCCCTGAAGGCCCCCAAGAGACCCAGTACTTC	TRBJ2-5	many	TRBV25-1	-
CASSSTSGRFEQYF	TGCGCCAGCAGCTCGACTAGCGGGAGGTTCGAGCAGTACTTC	TRBJ2-7	-	TRBV5-1	TRBD2
CASSYRQVVGVPLHF	TGTGCCAGCAGTTACCGACAGGTGGTAGGAGTACCCCTCCACTTT	TRBJ1-6	-	TRBV6-6	-
CASSVGAGAYNEQFF	TGTGCCAGCAGCGTAGGCGCGGGAGCTTACAATGAGCAGTTCTTC	TRBJ2-1	few	TRBV9	TRBD2
CASREGFDYGYTF	TGTGCCAGCAGGGAGGGGTTCGACTATGGCTACACCTTC	TRBJ1-2	many	TRBV27	-
CASRARGQPPNYGYTF	TGTGCCAGCAGAGCGCGGGGGCAGCCCCCTAACTATGGCTACACCTTC	TRBJ1-2	-	TRBV28	-
CASRRLSVLGGYTF	TGTGCCAGCAGGCGACTCTCAGTCTTGGGCGGCTACACCTTC	TRBJ1-2	many	TRBV27	-
CASSSIAGRANEQFF	TGTGCCAGCAGCTCCATAGCGGGAAGGGCCAATGAGCAGTTCTTC	TRBJ2-1	many	TRBV11-1	TRBD2
CASSPTSPLPYNEQFF	TGTGCCAGCAGCCCCACATCTCCACTCCCCTACAATGAGCAGTTCTTC	TRBJ2-1	-	TRBV3-1	-
CSASLYLGYNEQFF	TGCAGTGCTAGTCTCTATCTGGGTTACAATGAGCAGTTCTTC	TRBJ2-1	many	TRBV20-1	-
CSARDQGRPSGANVLTF	TGCAGTGCTAGAGATCAGGGACGGCCCTCTGGGGCCAACGTCCTGACTTTC	TRBJ2-6	-	TRBV20-1	-
CASSLEGGRYTF	TGTGCCAGCAGCTTAGAGGGGGGTCGGTACACCTTC	TRBJ1-2	-	TRBV7-8	-
CASSQDRSDYNEQFF	TGCGCCAGCAGCCAAGATCGGTCCGATTACAATGAGCAGTTCTTC	TRBJ2-1	-	TRBV4-3	-
CASSLSWTGTYGYTF	TGTGCCAGCAGTTTATCGTGGACAGGGACCTATGGCTACACCTTC	TRBJ1-2	many	TRBV27	TRBD1
CASRGVRRANGYTF	TGTGCCAGCAGAGGGGTTAGGAGAGCGAATGGCTACACCTTC	TRBJ1-2	-	TRBV21-1	-
CASSLVHYTQYF	TGTGCCAGCAGCTTGGTGCATTATACGCAGTATTTT	TRBJ2-3	few	TRBV5-5	-
CSVEGVGSGDTEAFF	TGCAGCGTTGAGGGTGTGGGCTCCGGGGACACTGAAGCTTTCTTT	TRBJ1-1	-	TRBV29-1	-
CSGCRELGEQFF	TGCAGCGGTTGTAGGGAGCTTGGTGAGCAGTTCTTC	TRBJ2-1	-	TRBV29-1	-
CASSSLGEGREQFF	TGTGCCAGCAGTTCCCTCGGGGAGGGGCGTGAGCAGTTCTTC	TRBJ2-1	few	TRBV6-2/TRBV6-3	TRBD2
CASSEQGSYTF	TGTGCCAGCTCCGAACAGGGGAGCTACACCTTC	TRBJ1-2	many	TRBV18	TRBD1
CSVDYSGGVDNEQFF	TGCAGCGTTGATTATTCGGGGGGGGTCGACAATGAGCAGTTCTTC	TRBJ2-1	once	TRBV29-1	TRBD2
CASSESGAGNYGYTF	TGCGCCAGCAGCGAATCCGGGGCAGGGAACTATGGCTACACCTTC	TRBJ1-2	-	TRBV5-1	-
CASSYGVAVGDNEQFF	TGTGCCAGCAGTTACGGGGTCGCCGTCGGAGACAATGAGCAGTTCTTC	TRBJ2-1	-	TRBV6-8	-
CASSLVLQGAETQYF	TGCGCCAGCAGCTTGGTGTTACAGGGGGCGGAGACCCAGTACTTC	TRBJ2-5	-	TRBV5-1	TRBD1
CASSPQRTGTTEAFF	TGTGCCAGCAGCCCCCAGCGGACAGGGACCACTGAAGCTTTCTTT	TRBJ1-1	many	TRBV7-2	TRBD1
CASSSWGNSYNEQYF	TGCGCCAGCAGCTCCTGGGGGAACTCCTACAATGAGCAGTACTTC	TRBJ2-7	-	TRBV11-2	-
CASSVAYSGTANEQFF	TGTGCCAGCAGCGTAGCATATTCCGGAACTGCCAATGAGCAGTTCTTC	TRBJ2-1	many	TRBV9	-